These 18 T cell receptor beta chains came from one sample sequenced in a study of T cells after yellow fever vaccination. TCRdb fed the 5' RACE reads into MiXCR, producing one record per CDR3 protein. The data show about 340,000 distinct CDR3 sequences, roughly an eighth seen once. The sample here was CD4+ T cells sorted from PBMCs, taken 15 days after the yellow fever booster vaccination. The receptors were sampled from a man between 18 and 29 years old who received the YFV17D yellow fever vaccine.

V and J are TRBV20-1 and TRBJ2-1; perhaps TRBD1 as D (5 bases). Deletions cut 3 bases from V and 8 bases from J, with 11 bases between. The CDR3 loop spans 12 amino acids. The V gene's germline CDR1 is DFQATT and CDR2 SNEGSKA (reference sequence). The CDR3 sequence: CSARGRVYEQFF. CDR3 DNA sequence: TGCAGTGCTAGGGGCAGGGTTTATGAGCAGTTCTTC.

This clonotype appeared a few times. The chain is built from TRBV6-5 and TRBJ1-1, with 8 bases aligning to TRBD1. Germline values: CDR1 MNHEY, CDR2 SVGAGI. Trimming took 1 base from V and 7 from J; bases not matched to a gene: 2. The CDR3 runs 13 residues. CDR3 protein: CASSYWTGREAFF. In DNA, the CDR3 is TGTGCCAGCAGTTACTGGACAGGGCGTGAAGCTTTCTTT.

The chain has TRBV19 and TRBJ1-2, with 7 bases matching TRBD1. There are 13 residues in the CDR3. V was pared by 5 bases and J by 8 bases, with 8 bases of the junction left unmatched. Germline V gives CDR1 LNHDA, CDR2 SQIVND (reference sequence). The CDR3 protein is CASSAYTGDGYTF. CDR3 in DNA: TGTGCCAGTAGTGCCTATACAGGGGACGGCTACACCTTC.

The sample holds a few counts of this clonotype. This chain links TRBV5-1 with TRBJ1-1; D perhaps matches TRBD1 (5 bases). Germline V gene lookup returns CDR1 SGHRS and CDR2 YFSETQ. V lost 0 bases, J lost 6 bases, and 12 bases lay in between. This CDR3 contains 14 residues. The CDR3 loop is CASSLGQGTSEAFF. CDR3 in DNA: TGCGCCAGCAGCTTGGGTCAGGGAACGTCTGAAGCTTTCTTT.

This clonotype was recorded a few times. The CDR3 region has the DNA TGTGCCAGCAAGGGGGAGACGATCTATGGCTACACCTTC. Translated: CASKGETIYGYTF. The chain combines TRBV6-6 with TRBJ1-2; tentative D call: TRBD1 (6 bases). Trimming pared 7 bases from V and 4 bases from J, leaving 13 bases between. CDR3 size: 13 residues. Germline CDR1 MNHNY, CDR2 SVGAGI (reference sequence).

The table lists this clonotype with many counts. The CDR3 here is CATSDRDRGHNEQFF. CDR3 bases: TGTGCCACCAGTGACCGGGACAGGGGGCACAATGAGCAGTTCTTC. The chain links TRBV24-1 to TRBJ2-1, with 12 nucleotides matching TRBD1. Germline V gene sequence: CDR1 KGHDR, CDR2 SFDVKD. V shed 4 bases, J shed 5 bases, and the junction held 2 bases outside the gene matches. The CDR3 length is 15 residues.

There are a few counts of this clonotype. The genes are TRBV30 and TRBJ2-1, with 9 bases aligning to TRBD2. CDR3 length equals 14 residues. Germline assignment: CDR1 GTSNPN and CDR2 SVGIG (reference sequence). The V and J ends lost 3 bases and 3 bases, in that order; junction bases with no gene match: 3. The CDR3 loop is CAWRKRGVYNEQFF. As DNA, the CDR3 is TGTGCCTGGAGGAAGCGGGGGGTCTACAATGAGCAGTTCTTC.

The V gene is TRBV15, the J gene TRBJ2-7, with D possibly TRBD2 on 5 matching bases. Germline V gives CDR1 LNHNV, CDR2 YYDKDF (reference sequence). CDR3 size: 15 residues. The V gene lost 4 bases and the J gene lost 0 bases, with 13 bases spanning the gap. The CDR3 coding sequence is TGTGCCACCAGCACCACGGCGGACTTCTCCTACGAGCAGTACGTC. Translation gives CATSTTADFSYEQYV.

The chain links TRBV20-1 to TRBJ2-1; 7 bases match TRBD2. In germline, CDR1 is DFQATT, CDR2 SNEGSKA (reference sequence). After removal of 6 bases from V and 5 bases from J, the junction contained 7 bases not matched to a gene. The CDR3 loop spans 13 amino acids. The CDR3: CSAYKGLDNEQFF. The CDR3 region has the DNA TGCAGTGCCTATAAAGGACTAGACAATGAGCAGTTCTTC.

The gene calls are TRBV6-5 and TRBJ1-2, with unresolved D. V was pared by 6 bases and J by 4 bases, with 12 bases between. This CDR3 is 13 amino acids long. Germline V gene data show CDR1 as MNHEY and CDR2 as SVGAGI. The CDR3 bases are TGTGCCAGCAGGGACCAGGCAGGCTATGGCTACACCTTC. Protein: CASRDQAGYGYTF.

V and J are TRBV7-2 and TRBJ2-3, with TRBD2 as a possible D gene (6 bases). Germline assignment: CDR1 SGHTA and CDR2 FQGNSA. Between the trimmed V and J ends, which lost 5 bases and 3 bases, there was a span of 12 bases. The CDR3 consists of 14 residues. CDR3 sequence reads: CASSRLERTDTQYF. DNA of the CDR3: TGTGCCAGCAGCCGACTAGAGCGTACAGATACGCAGTATTTT.

In its sample, this clonotype was seen a few times. This sequence joins TRBV10-3 and TRBJ2-7; the D is unclear. The CDR3 is 11 residues long. From germline, CDR1 is ENHRY and CDR2 SYGVKD. Trimming removed 6 bases from V and 4 bases from J, with 7 bases in between. CDR3 DNA sequence: TGTGCCATCAGCCTTGATTACGAGCAGTACTTC. This encodes CAISLDYEQYF.

This clonotype was recorded a few times. The chain employs TRBV12-3 or TRBV12-4 and TRBJ1-4, with no clear D. The V and J ends lost 7 bases and 8 bases respectively, with 11 bases between them. CDR3 length: 12 amino acids. The CDR3 reads CASTQTGEKLFF. Here the CDR3 DNA reads TGTGCCAGCACTCAGACGGGGGAAAAACTGTTTTTT.

The table lists this clonotype with a few counts. V is TRBV7-2 and J is TRBJ2-3, with no clear D. Germline CDR1 reads SGHTA; CDR2 reads FQGNSA. There are 15 residues in the CDR3. The V end lost 2 bases, the J end lost 2 bases, and 11 bases lay between the germline ends. In DNA form, the CDR3 reads TGTGCCAGCAGCTTACAGGTTTCCCACACAGATACGCAGTATTTT. Protein: CASSLQVSHTDTQYF.

This clonotype was found many times. The chain has TRBV4-1 and TRBJ1-2; D not certain. The CDR3 extends over 15 amino acids. V dropped 3 bases and J dropped 2 bases, with 13 bases sitting between them. Germline CDR1 is MGHRA and CDR2 is YSYEKL. CDR3: CASSHPLTPNYGYTF. Written as DNA, the CDR3 is TGCGCCAGCAGCCACCCTCTTACACCGAACTATGGCTACACCTTC.

This clonotype has just a few counts. The chain is built from TRBV6-1 and TRBJ2-2; D gene unclear. The CDR3 runs to 13 residues. Per the germline V gene, CDR1 is MNHNS and CDR2 is SASEGT. Trimming took 4 bases from V and 4 from J, leaving 7 bases between them. The CDR3 DNA follows: TGTGCCAGCAGTGTAAGAATCACCGGGGAGCTGTTTTTT. This translates into CASSVRITGELFF.

A few counts support this clonotype. V usage is TRBV5-1 and J usage is TRBJ2-1, with TRBD2 matching 7 bases. Germline-derived CDR1 and CDR2 are SGHRS and YFSETQ. The trim removed 7 bases at V and 0 bases at J, leaving 4 bases unmatched. The CDR3 contains 14 residues. The CDR3 reads CASFGGGSYNEQFF. CDR3 bases: TGCGCCAGCTTTGGGGGGGGCTCCTACAATGAGCAGTTCTTC. Together with reference TRBV5-1 and TRBJ2-1, the CDR3 gives the full variable domain: KAGVTQTPRYLIKTRGQQVTLSCSPISGHRSVSWYQQTPGQGLQFLFEYFSETQRNKGNFPGRFSGRQFSNSRSEMNVSTLELGDSALYLCASFGGGSYNEQFFGPGTRLTVL.

The chain combines TRBV6-2 or TRBV6-3 with TRBJ1-4; TRBD1 might be the D (5 bases). The V end lost 5 bases, the J end lost 5 bases, and 15 bases lay between the germline ends. The CDR3 is made up of 15 amino acids. From germline, CDR1 is MNHEY and CDR2 SVGEGT. The CDR3 DNA reads TGTGCCAGCAGTGGTCGACAGTGGATCAATGAAAAACTGTTTTTT. Translation gives CASSGRQWINEKLFF.